This T cell receptor beta chain is drawn from a study of spatial heterogeneity in lung cancer. This clonotype was recorded many times. Antigen: not known. The CDR3 runs to 11 residues. V shed 4 bases and J shed 1 base, with 5 bases lying between them. CDR1 and CDR2 from the germline V gene are SQVTM and ANQGSEA. Study conclusions and caveats: Within tumors, counts of expanded alpha and beta TCRs tracked tumor mutation counts.

Sample time point: sample taken at primary tumor resection. Extraction of whole RNA from tumor, nontumor lung or frozen PBMC preceded unsorted sequencing. The study tagged each TCR cDNA molecule with a unique molecular identifier. From the 5' RACE reads, TCRdb called clonotypes with MiXCR, one entry per CDR3 protein. This table holds roughly 11,000 distinct CDR3 sequences, about 14% found once. This TCR derives from a male donor with early-stage non-small cell lung cancer. The chain recombines TRBV29-1 with TRBJ2-7; D gene ambiguous. Material: lung tumor tissue, obtained at surgery. CDR3 nucleotide sequence: TGCAGCGTTGCCATTTCCTACGAGCAGTACTTC. Its translation: CSVAISYEQYF.